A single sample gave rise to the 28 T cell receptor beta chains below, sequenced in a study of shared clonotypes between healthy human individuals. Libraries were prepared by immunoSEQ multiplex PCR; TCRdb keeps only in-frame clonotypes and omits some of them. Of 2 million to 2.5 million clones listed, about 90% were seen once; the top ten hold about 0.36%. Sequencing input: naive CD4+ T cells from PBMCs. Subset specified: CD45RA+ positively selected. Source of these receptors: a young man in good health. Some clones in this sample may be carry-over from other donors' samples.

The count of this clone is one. For the CDR3, the DNA is TGCAGCGTTGGGCAGCCCTCTGCAGGCTACACCTTC. Amino acids: CSVGQPSAGYTF. This sequence joins TRBV29-1 and TRBJ1-2; the D is unclear. This CDR3 contains 12 residues. V was trimmed by 4 bases and J by 8 bases, leaving 14 bases between them. Germline V CDR1 and CDR2: SQVTM, ANQGSEA.

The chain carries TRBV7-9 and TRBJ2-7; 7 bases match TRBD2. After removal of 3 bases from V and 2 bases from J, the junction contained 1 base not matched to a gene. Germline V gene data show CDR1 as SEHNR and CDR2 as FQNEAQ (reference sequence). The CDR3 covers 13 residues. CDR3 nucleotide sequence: TGTGCCAGCAGCTTGACTAGCCCCTACGAGCAGTACTTC. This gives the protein CASSLTSPYEQYF.

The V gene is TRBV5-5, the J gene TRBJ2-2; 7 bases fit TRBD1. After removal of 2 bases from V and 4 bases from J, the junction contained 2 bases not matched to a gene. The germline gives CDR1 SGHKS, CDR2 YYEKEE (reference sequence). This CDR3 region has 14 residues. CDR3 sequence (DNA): TGTGCCAGCAGCTTAAACAGGGGCACCGGGGAGCTGTTTTTT. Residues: CASSLNRGTGELFF.

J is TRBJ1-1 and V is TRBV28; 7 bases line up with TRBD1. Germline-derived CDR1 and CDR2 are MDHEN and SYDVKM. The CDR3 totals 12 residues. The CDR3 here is CEAGGMNTEAFF. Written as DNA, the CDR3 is TGTGAGGCAGGGGGGATGAACACTGAAGCTTTCTTT.

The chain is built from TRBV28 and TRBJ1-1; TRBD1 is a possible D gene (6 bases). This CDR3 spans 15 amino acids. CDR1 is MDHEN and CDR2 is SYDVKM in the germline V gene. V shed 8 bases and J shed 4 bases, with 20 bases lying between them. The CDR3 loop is CASGYTGGRITEAFF. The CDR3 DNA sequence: TGTGCCAGCGGATATACCGGGGGGCGCATCACTGAAGCTTTCTTT.

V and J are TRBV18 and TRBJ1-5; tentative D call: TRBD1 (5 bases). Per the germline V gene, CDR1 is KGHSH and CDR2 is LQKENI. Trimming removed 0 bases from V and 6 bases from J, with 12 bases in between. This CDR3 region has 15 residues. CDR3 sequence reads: CASSPPGRVGQPQHF. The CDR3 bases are TGTGCCAGCTCACCACCGGGCAGGGTAGGTCAGCCCCAGCATTTT.

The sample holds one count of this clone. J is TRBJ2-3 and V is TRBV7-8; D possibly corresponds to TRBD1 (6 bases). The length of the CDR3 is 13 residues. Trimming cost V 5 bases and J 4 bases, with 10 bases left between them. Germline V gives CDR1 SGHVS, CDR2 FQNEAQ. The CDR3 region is CASSRQDPDTQYF. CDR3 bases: TGTGCCAGCAGCCGACAGGACCCAGATACGCAGTATTTT.

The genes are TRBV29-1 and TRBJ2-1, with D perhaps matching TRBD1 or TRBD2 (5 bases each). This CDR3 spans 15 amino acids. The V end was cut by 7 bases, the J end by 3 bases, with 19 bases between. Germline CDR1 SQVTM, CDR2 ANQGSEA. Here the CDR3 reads CSATGFGIRYNEQFF. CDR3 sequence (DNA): TGCAGCGCAACAGGCTTCGGGATTCGCTACAATGAGCAGTTCTTC.

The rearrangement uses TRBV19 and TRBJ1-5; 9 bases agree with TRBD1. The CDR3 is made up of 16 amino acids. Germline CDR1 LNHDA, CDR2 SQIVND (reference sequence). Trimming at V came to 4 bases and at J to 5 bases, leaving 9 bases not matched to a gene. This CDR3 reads CASSRDRATRYQPQHF. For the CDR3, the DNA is TGTGCCAGTAGTAGGGACAGGGCAACGCGTTATCAGCCCCAGCATTTT.

CDR3 bases: TGTGCCAGCAGGCCGGGGGGGTCCTACAATGAGCAGTTCTTC. Amino acids: CASRPGGSYNEQFF. This chain links TRBV6-6 with TRBJ2-1; 8 nucleotides line up with TRBD2. The CDR3 has 14 amino acids. Looked up from germline, CDR1 is MNHNY and CDR2 is SVGAGI (reference sequence). The trim removed 6 bases at V and 1 base at J, leaving 2 bases unmatched.

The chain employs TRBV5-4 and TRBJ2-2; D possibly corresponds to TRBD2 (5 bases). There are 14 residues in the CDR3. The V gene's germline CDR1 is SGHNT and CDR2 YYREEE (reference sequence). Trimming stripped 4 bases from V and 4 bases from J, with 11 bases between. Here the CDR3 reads CASSKEAATGELFF. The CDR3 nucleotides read TGTGCCAGCAGCAAGGAGGCAGCCACCGGGGAGCTGTTTTTT.

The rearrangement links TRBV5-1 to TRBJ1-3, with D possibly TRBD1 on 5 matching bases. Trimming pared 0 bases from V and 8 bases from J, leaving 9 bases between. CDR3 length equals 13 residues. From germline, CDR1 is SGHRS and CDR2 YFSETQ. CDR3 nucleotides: TGCGCCAGCAGCTTGGGAGGGGCGGACACCATATATTTT. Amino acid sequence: CASSLGGADTIYF.

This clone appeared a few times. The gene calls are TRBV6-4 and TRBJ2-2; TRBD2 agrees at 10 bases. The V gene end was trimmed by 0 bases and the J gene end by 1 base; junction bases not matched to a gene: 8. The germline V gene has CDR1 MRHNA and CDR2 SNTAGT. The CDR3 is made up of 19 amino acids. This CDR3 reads CASSDSKYSSGRNTGELFF. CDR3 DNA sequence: TGTGCCAGCAGTGACTCGAAGTACTCTAGCGGGAGGAACACCGGGGAGCTGTTTTTT.

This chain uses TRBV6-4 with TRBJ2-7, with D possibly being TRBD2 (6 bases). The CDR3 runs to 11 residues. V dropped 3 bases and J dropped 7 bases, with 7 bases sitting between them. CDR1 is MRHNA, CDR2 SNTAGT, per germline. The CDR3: CASSEGGEQYF. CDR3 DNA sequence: TGTGCCAGCAGTGAGGGGGGTGAGCAGTACTTC.

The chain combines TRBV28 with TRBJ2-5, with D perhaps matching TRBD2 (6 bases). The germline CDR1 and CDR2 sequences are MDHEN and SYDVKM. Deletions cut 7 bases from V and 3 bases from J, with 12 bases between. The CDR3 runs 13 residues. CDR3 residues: CASTRPGEETQYF. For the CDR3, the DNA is TGTGCCAGCACCCGGCCGGGGGAAGAGACCCAGTACTTC.

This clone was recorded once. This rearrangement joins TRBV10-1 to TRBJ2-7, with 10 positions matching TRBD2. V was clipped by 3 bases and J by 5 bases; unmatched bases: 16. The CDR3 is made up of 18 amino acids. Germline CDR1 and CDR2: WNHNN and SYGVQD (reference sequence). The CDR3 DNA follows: TGCGCCAGCAGTGACCCCCTGACGTCTAGCGGGAGTACCAACGAGCAGTACTTC. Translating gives CASSDPLTSSGSTNEQYF.

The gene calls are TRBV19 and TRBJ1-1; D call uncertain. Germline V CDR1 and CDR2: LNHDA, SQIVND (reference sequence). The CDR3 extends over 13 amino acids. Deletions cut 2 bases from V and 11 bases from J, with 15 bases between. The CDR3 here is CASSIPQVTFAFF. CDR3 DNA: TGTGCCAGTAGTATACCCCAGGTTACGTTCGCTTTCTTT.

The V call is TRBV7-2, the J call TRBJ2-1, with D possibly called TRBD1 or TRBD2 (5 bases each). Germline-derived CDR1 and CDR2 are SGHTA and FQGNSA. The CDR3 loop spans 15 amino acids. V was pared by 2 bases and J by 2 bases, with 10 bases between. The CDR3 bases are TGTGCCAGCAGCTTAACTCGGGACGCCTACAATGAGCAGTTCTTC. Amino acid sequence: CASSLTRDAYNEQFF.

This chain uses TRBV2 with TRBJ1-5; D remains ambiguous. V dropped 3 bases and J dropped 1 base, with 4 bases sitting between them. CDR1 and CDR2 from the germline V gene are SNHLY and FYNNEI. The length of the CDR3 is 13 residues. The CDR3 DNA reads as TGTGCCAGCAGTGACCGGAGCAATCAGCCCCAGCATTTT. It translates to CASSDRSNQPQHF. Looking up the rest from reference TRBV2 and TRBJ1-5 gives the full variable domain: EPEVTQTPSHQVTQMGQEVILRCVPISNHLYFYWYRQILGQKVEFLVSFYNNEISEKSEIFDDQFSVERPDGSNFTLKIRSTKLEDSAMYFCASSDRSNQPQHFGDGTRLSIL.

The CDR3 here is CASSQSKTGGNEQYF. The CDR3, as DNA: TGTGCCAGCAGCCAATCCAAAACCGGGGGGAACGAGCAGTACTTC. The chain couples TRBV16 to TRBJ2-7; 7 positions agree with TRBD2. The CDR3 spans 15 residues. V gave up 0 bases and J gave up 5 bases; unmatched junction bases: 7. CDR1 and CDR2 (germline): KGHSY, FQNENV.

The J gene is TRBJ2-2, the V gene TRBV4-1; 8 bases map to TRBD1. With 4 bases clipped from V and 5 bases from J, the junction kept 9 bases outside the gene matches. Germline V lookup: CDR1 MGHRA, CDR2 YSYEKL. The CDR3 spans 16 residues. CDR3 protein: CASSPWGQGATGELFF. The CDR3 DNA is TGCGCCAGCAGCCCATGGGGGCAGGGGGCGACCGGGGAGCTGTTTTTT.

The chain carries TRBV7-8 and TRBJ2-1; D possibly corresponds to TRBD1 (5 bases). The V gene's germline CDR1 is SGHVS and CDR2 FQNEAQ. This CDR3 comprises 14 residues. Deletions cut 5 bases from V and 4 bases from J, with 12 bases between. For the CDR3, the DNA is TGTGCCAGCAGCGGTTGGGGCGGTTACAATGAGCAGTTCTTC. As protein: CASSGWGGYNEQFF.

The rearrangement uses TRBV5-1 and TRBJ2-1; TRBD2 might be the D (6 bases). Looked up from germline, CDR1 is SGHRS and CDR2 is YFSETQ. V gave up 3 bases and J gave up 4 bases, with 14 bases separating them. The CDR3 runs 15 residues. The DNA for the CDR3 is TGCGCCAGCAGCTCCGGGGGATATTCATACAATGAGCAGTTCTTC. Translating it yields CASSSGGYSYNEQFF.

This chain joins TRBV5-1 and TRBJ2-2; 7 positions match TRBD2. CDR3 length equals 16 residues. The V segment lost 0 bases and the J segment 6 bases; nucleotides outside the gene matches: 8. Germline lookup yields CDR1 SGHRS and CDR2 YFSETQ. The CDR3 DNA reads TGCGCCAGCAGCTTGGGGCCCGGGACTAAAGCCGGGGAGCTGTTTTTT. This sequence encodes CASSLGPGTKAGELFF.

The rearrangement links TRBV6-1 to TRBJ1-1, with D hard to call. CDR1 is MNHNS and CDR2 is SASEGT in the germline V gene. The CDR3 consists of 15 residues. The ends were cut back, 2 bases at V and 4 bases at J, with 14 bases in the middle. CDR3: CASSEFNHGSTEAFF. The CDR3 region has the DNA TGTGCCAGCAGTGAATTTAACCATGGGAGCACTGAAGCTTTCTTT.

The CDR3 region has the DNA TGTGCCAGCAGGGGGGAGAGTGCAGATACGCAGTATTTT. Protein product: CASRGESADTQYF. V is TRBV6-5 and J is TRBJ2-3, with D tentatively TRBD1 or TRBD2 (5 bases each). CDR3 size: 13 residues. Trimming took 6 bases from V and 4 from J, leaving 11 bases between them. Germline CDR1 is MNHEY and CDR2 is SVGAGI.

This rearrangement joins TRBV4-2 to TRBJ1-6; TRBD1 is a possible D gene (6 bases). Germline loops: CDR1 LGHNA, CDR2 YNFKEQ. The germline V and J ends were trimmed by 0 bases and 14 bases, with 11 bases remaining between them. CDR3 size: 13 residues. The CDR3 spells CASSQDQGPSLHF. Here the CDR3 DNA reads TGTGCCAGCAGCCAAGATCAGGGGCCGTCCCTCCACTTT.

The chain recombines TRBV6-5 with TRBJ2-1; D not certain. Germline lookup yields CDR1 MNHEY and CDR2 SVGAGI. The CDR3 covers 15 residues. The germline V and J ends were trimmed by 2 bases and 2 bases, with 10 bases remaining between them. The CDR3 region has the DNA TGTGCCAGCAGTTACGGCCTTCCGACCTACAATGAGCAGTTCTTC. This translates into CASSYGLPTYNEQFF.